This TCR beta chain was sequenced for a study of glioma-infiltrating T cells after dendritic cell vaccination. Overall study context: Autologous tumor lysate-pulsed dendritic cell vaccination was given between the early 2000s and the early 2010s.

In the case of this clone: The antigen remains unidentified.

Looked up from germline, CDR1 is SEHNR and CDR2 is FQNEAQ (reference sequence). The length of the CDR3 is 15 residues. V lost 2 bases, J lost 8 bases, and 18 bases lay in between. The time point: after dendritic cell vaccination, including at tumor progression/relapse. Primers: 60 V beta forward and 13 J beta reverse. Using immunoSEQ multiplex PCR, the repertoire was profiled, and TCRdb retains in-frame clones only, with some absent. The sample includes about 91,000 clones, 81% of them seen just once. The study's findings and limits: Complete blood and tumor specimen sets were limited to few patients.

The input for sequencing was blood, taken after dendritic cell vaccination. V is TRBV7-9 and J is TRBJ1-2; D is unclear. This clonotype was sampled from a human donor with glioblastoma. CDR3 sequence (DNA): TGTGCCAGCAGCTTAAGCCAAATCCTCCTGCGGGGCTACACCTTC. This codes for CASSLSQILLRGYTF.